This T cell receptor beta chain was recorded in a study of regulatory T cells in long-lasting Graves disease. At the level of the study: Persistence in Graves' disease required over 5 years of antithyroid drugs plus positive TSH receptor antibodies.

Time point: persistent/refractory GD, antithyroid drugs over 5 years with positive TRAb. Making the TCR library involved RNA that had been extracted from PBMCs. Per American Thyroid Association guidelines, Graves' disease was diagnosed. This CDR3 has 14 residues. With 3 bases removed from V and 2 bases from J, the gap between germline ends came to 9 bases. The germline CDR1 and CDR2 sequences are SGHRS and YFSETQ. CDR3-region Arm-PCR and iRepertoire HTBI primers produced the TCR beta libraries. In the authors' workflow: Identification yielded some 65 TRBV and about 15 TRBJ segments across samples. Using its own MiXCR run on the multiplex PCR reads, TCRdb lists one record per CDR3 protein. The V and J calls come from TCRdb's annotation, not from the publication. In the table there are about half a million distinct CDR3 sequences, around a fifth of which are singletons.

The sequence derives from a female donor with Graves disease. Sequenced material: peripheral blood mononuclear cells (PBMCs), taken when the disease was refractory, from a patient treated with antithyroid drugs. The chain recombines TRBV5-1 with TRBJ1-3, with D possibly TRBD1 on 5 matching bases. The CDR3 DNA reads as TGCGCCAGCAGCTACGACAGACCTGGAAACACCATATATTTT. It is translated as CASSYDRPGNTIYF. The whole variable domain, remainder taken from reference TRBV5-1 and TRBJ1-3, is KAGVTQTPRYLIKTRGQQVTLSCSPISGHRSVSWYQQTPGQGLQFLFEYFSETQRNKGNFPGRFSGRQFSNSRSEMNVSTLELGDSALYLCASSYDRPGNTIYFGEGSWLTVV.